A single sample gave rise to the 22 T cell receptor beta chains below, sequenced in a study of T cell changes during pregnancy in multiple sclerosis. Here immunoSEQ multiplex PCR was the method, and the copy in TCRdb shows in-frame clones only, minus some. Of over 90,000 clones detected, approximately 89% appear once; the ten largest clones hold approximately 0.99%. The sequencing used peripheral blood, collected before pregnancy. The receptors were sampled from a female donor with multiple sclerosis, enrolled in a pregnancy study.

The rearrangement links TRBV6-1 to TRBJ1-6, with 10 bases identical to TRBD1. V lost 6 bases to trimming and J lost 9 bases; unmatched junction nucleotides: 5. This CDR3 has 14 residues. From germline, CDR1 is MNHNS and CDR2 SASEGT. The CDR3 protein is CASRGTGDLSPLHF. In nucleotides, the CDR3 is TGTGCCAGCAGGGGGACAGGGGATCTTTCACCCCTCCACTTT.

The chain joins TRBV7-9 to TRBJ1-1, with TRBD1 matching 7 bases. The CDR3 extends over 15 amino acids. J was trimmed by 6 bases and V by 4 bases; bases with no gene match: 11. In germline, CDR1 is SEHNR, CDR2 FQNEAQ (reference sequence). In DNA, the CDR3 is TGTGCCAGCAGCTCGACGACAGGGCGTTACGCTGAAGCTTTCTTT. This encodes CASSSTTGRYAEAFF.

The gene calls are TRBV5-8 and TRBJ2-1; 8 bases align to TRBD2. CDR3 length: 16 amino acids. The V gene end was trimmed by 0 bases and the J gene end by 4 bases; junction bases not matched to a gene: 6. Germline loops: CDR1 SGHTS, CDR2 YDEGEE. The CDR3 spells CASSLDIAGFYNEQFF. CDR3 nucleotides: TGTGCCAGCAGCTTGGATATAGCGGGATTTTACAATGAGCAGTTCTTC.

This clone was detected only once. This rearrangement joins TRBV6-1 to TRBJ1-5, with TRBD1 identical over 7 bases. The CDR3 spans 20 residues. The trim removed 2 bases at V and 0 bases at J, leaving 16 bases unmatched. Germline V lookup: CDR1 MNHNS, CDR2 SASEGT. The CDR3 sequence: CASSEIYLRTGVNSNQPQHF. CDR3 DNA: TGTGCCAGCAGTGAAATATATCTTCGGACAGGCGTAAATAGCAATCAGCCCCAGCATTTT.

The V call is TRBV2, the J call TRBJ2-7; TRBD1 matches at 9 bases. CDR3 length: 15 residues. Germline V gene sequence: CDR1 SNHLY, CDR2 FYNNEI. The V and J ends lost 1 base and 2 bases, in that order; junction bases with no gene match: 3. The DNA for the CDR3 is TGTGCCAGCAGTGAAGTGGGGACAGGGACCTACGAGCAGTACTTC. Its translation is CASSEVGTGTYEQYF.

The rearrangement joins TRBV5-1 to TRBJ2-2; 9 nucleotides line up with TRBD1. This CDR3 region has 15 residues. The J segment lost 1 base and the V segment lost 6 bases, leaving 4 bases of the junction unmatched. Germline V lookup: CDR1 SGHRS, CDR2 YFSETQ. The CDR3 region has the DNA TGCGCCAGCAATATGGGACAGGGGAACACCGGGGAGCTGTTTTTT. Residues: CASNMGQGNTGELFF.

This chain's CDR3 is CASSGTGGIGYEQYF. Here the CDR3 DNA reads TGTGCCAGCAGCGGAACAGGGGGTATAGGATACGAGCAGTACTTC. The chain links TRBV9 to TRBJ2-7; 8 bases line up with TRBD1. This CDR3 is built from 15 residues. CDR1 is SGDLS and CDR2 is YYNGEE in the germline V gene. With V trimmed by 3 bases and J by 4 bases, 9 bases remained unmatched.

The chain combines TRBV19 with TRBJ1-5; D not resolved. The ends were cut back, 9 bases at V and 4 bases at J, with 19 bases in the middle. The germline gives CDR1 LNHDA, CDR2 SQIVND (reference sequence). CDR3 length: 15 amino acids. The DNA of the CDR3 is TGTGCCAGCAGAACCGGACTTTTGGCAAATCAGCCCCAGCATTTT. Amino acid sequence: CASRTGLLANQPQHF.

The chain joins TRBV18 to TRBJ2-5; no firm D call. The V gene's germline CDR1 is KGHSH and CDR2 LQKENI. CDR3 size: 14 residues. V was pared by 6 bases and J by 2 bases, with 13 bases between. CDR3 protein: CASSSPGSQETQYF. The DNA of the CDR3 is TGTGCCAGCTCCTCACCTGGCAGTCAAGAGACCCAGTACTTC.

The V call is TRBV19, the J call TRBJ1-5, with TRBD1 matching over 8 bases. V was pared by 9 bases and J by 2 bases, with 6 bases of the junction left unmatched. CDR3 length: 14 residues. The germline V gene has CDR1 LNHDA and CDR2 SQIVND (reference sequence). As DNA, the CDR3 is TGTGCCAGCTCAGACAGGGGTGGCAATCAGCCCCAGCATTTT. Its translation is CASSDRGGNQPQHF.

The rearrangement uses TRBV4-1 and TRBJ2-5; 7 nucleotides line up with TRBD2. Losses at the gene ends were 4 bases for V and 5 bases for J; bases not matched to a gene: 4. Looked up from germline, CDR1 is MGHRA and CDR2 is YSYEKL. The CDR3 has 13 amino acids. The CDR3, as DNA: TGCGCCAGCAGCCGGGAGGGCAGGGAGACCCAGTACTTC. It specifies CASSREGRETQYF.

The chain joins TRBV30 to TRBJ1-2; 10 bases match TRBD1. Germline V gene data show CDR1 as GTSNPN and CDR2 as SVGIG (reference sequence). With V trimmed by 3 bases and J by 7 bases, 8 bases remained unmatched. This CDR3 is 14 amino acids long. The chain's CDR3 is CAWRGADRGSGYTF. CDR3 coding DNA: TGTGCCTGGAGGGGAGCGGACAGGGGGTCTGGCTACACCTTC.

This chain connects TRBV2 to TRBJ1-5; 8 bases are a match to TRBD1. With 6 bases clipped from V and 6 bases from J, the junction kept 7 bases outside the gene matches. CDR1 is SNHLY and CDR2 is FYNNEI in the germline V gene. The CDR3 is made up of 14 amino acids. The CDR3 sequence is CASRLTGTGQPQHF. The DNA of the CDR3 is TGTGCCAGCAGGTTGACAGGGACAGGTCAGCCCCAGCATTTT.

The rearrangement uses TRBV2 and TRBJ2-3, with 10 bases lining up with TRBD2. The germline CDR1 and CDR2 sequences are SNHLY and FYNNEI. The CDR3 consists of 15 residues. J gave up 1 base and V 11 bases, and 9 bases lay outside the gene matches. The CDR3 nucleotides are TGTGCCGATTCGAAAGGGACTAGCGGCACAGATACGCAGTATTTT. Translated: CADSKGTSGTDTQYF.

The V and J genes are TRBV27 and TRBJ2-1, with TRBD1 identical over 12 bases. Germline CDR1 is MNHEY and CDR2 is SMNVEV (reference sequence). The V gene end was trimmed by 4 bases and the J gene end by 7 bases; junction bases not matched to a gene: 11. This CDR3 region has 17 residues. For the CDR3, the DNA is TGTGCCAGCAGTTGGGGGACAGGGGGCCCAAGACGGAATGAGCAGTTCTTC. Residues: CASSWGTGGPRRNEQFF.

The sample holds one count of this clone. This chain uses TRBV7-6 with TRBJ1-3; possible D gene TRBD1, 6 bases. Trimming stripped 5 bases from V and 0 bases from J, with 17 bases between. Germline CDR1 SGHVS, CDR2 FNYEAQ. The CDR3 extends over 17 amino acids. CDR3 amino acids: CASSHPRGASSGNTIYF. The CDR3 bases are TGTGCCAGCAGCCACCCCCGGGGGGCTTCCTCTGGAAACACCATATATTTT. The full variable domain, in which reference TRBV7-6 and TRBJ1-3 provide the parts outside the CDR3, is GAGVSQSPRYKVTKRGQDVALRCDPISGHVSLYWYRQALGQGPEFLTYFNYEAQQDKSGLPNDRFSAERPEGSISTLTIQRTEQRDSAMYRCASSHPRGASSGNTIYFGEGSWLTVV.

The chain has TRBV7-2 and TRBJ1-2; possibly TRBD1 for D (5 bases). Trimming took 7 bases from V and 3 from J, leaving 15 bases between them. The V gene's germline CDR1 is SGHTA and CDR2 FQGNSA. The CDR3 totals 14 residues. DNA of the CDR3: TGTGCCAGCATTTTAATCGGCAGGGACTATGGCTACACCTTC. Protein: CASILIGRDYGYTF.

The chain joins TRBV18 to TRBJ2-1; D is undetermined. Germline V lookup: CDR1 KGHSH, CDR2 LQKENI. The V and J ends lost 3 bases and 1 base respectively, with 7 bases between them. The CDR3 runs 14 residues. The DNA of the CDR3 is TGTGCCAGCTCACCTCCCGAGTCCTACAATGAGCAGTTCTTC. Encoded protein: CASSPPESYNEQFF.

The chain couples TRBV15 to TRBJ2-3; D may be TRBD2 (6 bases). Per germline, CDR1 LNHNV and CDR2 YYDKDF (reference sequence). The CDR3 totals 17 residues. With 1 base removed from V and 3 bases from J, the gap between germline ends came to 17 bases. CDR3 region: CATSRVEPGVETDTQYF. The CDR3, as DNA: TGTGCCACCAGCAGAGTTGAGCCGGGAGTGGAGACAGATACGCAGTATTTT.

This clone was observed a single time. The chain joins TRBV28 to TRBJ1-2, with D unresolved. The germline gives CDR1 MDHEN, CDR2 SYDVKM. The germline V and J ends were trimmed by 4 bases and 6 bases, with 9 bases remaining between them. The CDR3 has 12 amino acids. DNA for the CDR3: TGTGCCAGCAGTTCAGTTCAGGATGGCTACACCTTC. It is translated as CASSSVQDGYTF.

The chain carries TRBV6-5 and TRBJ2-1, with a possible D match to TRBD1 (5 bases). CDR3 length: 15 residues. Looked up from germline, CDR1 is MNHEY and CDR2 is SVGAGI. V dropped 6 bases and J dropped 4 bases, with 16 bases sitting between them. The CDR3 region has the DNA TGTGCCAGCAGAGAACAAGGGGCCTCTTACAATGAGCAGTTCTTC. Translating it yields CASREQGASYNEQFF.

V usage is TRBV6-1 and J usage is TRBJ2-4, with 9 bases aligning to TRBD1. Germline trimming cut 2 bases from V and 13 bases from J; bases unmatched to any gene: 12. Germline values: CDR1 MNHNS, CDR2 SASEGT. The CDR3 covers 15 residues. The CDR3 loop reads CASSELGQGVGSQYF. The CDR3 coding sequence is TGTGCCAGCAGTGAACTGGGACAGGGTGTGGGGTCCCAGTACTTC.